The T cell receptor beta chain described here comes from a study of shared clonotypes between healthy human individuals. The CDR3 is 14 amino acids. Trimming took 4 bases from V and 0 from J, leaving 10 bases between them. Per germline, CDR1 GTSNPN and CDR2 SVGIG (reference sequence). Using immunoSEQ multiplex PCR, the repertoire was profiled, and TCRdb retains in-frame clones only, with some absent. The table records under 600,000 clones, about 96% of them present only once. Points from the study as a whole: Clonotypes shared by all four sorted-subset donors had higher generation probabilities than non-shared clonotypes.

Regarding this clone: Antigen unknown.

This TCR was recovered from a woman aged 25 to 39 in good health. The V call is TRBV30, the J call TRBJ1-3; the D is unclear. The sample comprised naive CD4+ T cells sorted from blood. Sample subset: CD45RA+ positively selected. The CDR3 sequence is CAWISPVSGNTIYF. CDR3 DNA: TGTGCCTGGATAAGCCCTGTCTCTGGAAACACCATATATTTT.